This T cell receptor (beta chain) is from a study of metastatic and nonmetastatic thyroid tumors. Whole-study context: Across blood and tumor or nodule tissue, repertoires from malignant and benign thyroid patients were compared with one another.

By frequency in the sample, this clone is medium-sized. Its antigen remains unidentified. Germline V gene data show CDR1 as MNHNS and CDR2 as SASEGT. The CDR3 has 13 residues. The V gene end was trimmed by 5 bases and the J gene end by 5 bases; junction bases not matched to a gene: 5. Per the original methods: A classifier for distant metastasis in papillary thyroid cancer was constructed using CDR3 differences observed across clinicopathological groups. Using MiXCR, TCRdb reanalyzed the PCR reads. The V and J calls come from TCRdb's annotation, not from the publication. The sample contains over 14,000 clones, 24% of which appear only once. Broader study findings: TCR beta diversity was reportedly significantly higher in malignant thyroid tumors than benign nodules, in blood and tumor.

Before thyroid surgery, none of the patients had received any treatment. What was sequenced was tumor tissue. V gene TRBV6-1 combines with J gene TRBJ1-1, with TRBD1 matching over 7 bases. This TCR derives from a female donor with papillary thyroid cancer or a benign thyroid nodule (not recorded which). Some clones in this sample may be carry-over from other donors' samples. The CDR3 loop reads CASSNRDSTEAFF. The CDR3 DNA is TGTGCCAGCAGTAACCGGGACAGTACTGAAGCTTTCTTT.